These T cell receptor beta chains were read from a single sample in a study of radiation and T cells in renal cell carcinoma. Profiled with immunoSEQ multiplex PCR; TCRdb holds only in-frame clones, not every one. The data contain under 200,000 clones, about 87% of them singletons. Sequences were derived from blood, sampled from a patient whose treatment included radiotherapy and nephrectomy. These receptors were collected from a woman aged 50 to 65 with renal cell carcinoma. Each CDR3 is given with its conserved first and last residue. Clone sizes are given selectively: once, few, many, or a class where the clone is expanded.

j_call v_call clone_size cdr3_aa
TRBJ2-2 TRBV6-1 . CASSEEGSGELFF
TRBJ2-7 TRBV5-1 . CASSALQGAEYEQYF
TRBJ2-5 TRBV6-5 . CASSYSLAGAMAQYF
TRBJ1-2 TRBV14 . CASSQLQATVGGYTF
TRBJ2-7 TRBV4-2 once CASSPRQGANEQYF
TRBJ2-3 TRBV7-2 . CASSRRLAASDTQYF
TRBJ2-1 TRBV7-3 few CASSLFPSSYNEQFF
TRBJ2-2 TRBV15 . CATSVSGGITGELFF
TRBJ2-5 TRBV4-1 . CASSQPLAGGLSVQETQYF
TRBJ2-7 TRBV6-1 . CASRVTSGTAYEQYF
TRBJ2-7 TRBV6-5 . CASSSTGVGEQYF
TRBJ1-2 TRBV5-4 . CASSLATGSYGYTF
TRBJ2-3 TRBV6-1 . CASTSSLYSDTQYF
TRBJ2-5 TRBV19 . CASSSFGSETQYF
TRBJ2-5 TRBV2 . CASSDGMWENRGSGETQYF
TRBJ1-1 TRBV7-9 . CASSTGRTGGAEAFF
TRBJ1-1 TRBV2 . CASREDGGMAEAFF
TRBJ1-6 TRBV7-3 . CASSLDRAYNSPLHF
TRBJ1-1 TRBV5-1 . CASSGAGLNTEAFF
TRBJ1-2 TRBV28 . CASGSDLGYTF
TRBJ2-7 TRBV21-1 once CASSKPGHQRAEQYF
TRBJ2-1 TRBV7-9 once CASSLHLGAGVGNEQFF
TRBJ1-4 TRBV30 . CAWAPLGANEKLFF
TRBJ2-2 TRBV15 . CATSTGKGRDYTGELFF